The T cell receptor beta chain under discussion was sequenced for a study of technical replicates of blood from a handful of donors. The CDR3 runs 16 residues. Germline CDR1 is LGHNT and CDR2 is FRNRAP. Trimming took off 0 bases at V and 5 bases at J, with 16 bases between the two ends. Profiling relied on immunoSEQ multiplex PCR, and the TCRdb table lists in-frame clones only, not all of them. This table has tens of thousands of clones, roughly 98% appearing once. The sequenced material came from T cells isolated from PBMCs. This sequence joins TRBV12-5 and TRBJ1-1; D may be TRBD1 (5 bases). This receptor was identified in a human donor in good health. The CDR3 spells CASGLVKAGNGTEAFF. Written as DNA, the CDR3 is TGTGCTAGTGGTTTGGTAAAGGCAGGGAATGGAACTGAAGCTTTCTTT.